Each of the 13 T cell receptor beta chains below was sequenced from the same sample in a study of read filtering for tumor transcriptome and immune sequencing. This library used about 360 ng RNA and molecular barcoded adaptors spanning alpha/delta and beta/gamma chains. TCRdb re-called the reads through MiXCR, storing one row per CDR3 protein. The sample shows approximately 140,000 distinct CDR3 sequences, about 12% of them seen only once. Sequenced input: a population of CD138-negative cells sorted from bone marrow. These receptors came from a donor at least 40 years old with multiple myeloma.

This clonotype was picked up many times. The rearrangement links TRBV2 to TRBJ2-7, with D possibly being TRBD1 (5 bases). The CDR3 has 13 amino acids. Trimming took off 5 bases at V and 3 bases at J, with 11 bases between the two ends. Germline V gene sequence: CDR1 SNHLY, CDR2 FYNNEI. CDR3 in DNA: TGTGCCAGCAGTCAGGGATCCATCTACGAGCAGTACTTC. Its translation: CASSQGSIYEQYF.

Comments on this clonotype: A read error may be the cause here, since a much bigger clone is one base away. The chain combines TRBV24-1 with TRBJ2-1; 10 positions match TRBD1. The CDR3 sequence is 15 residues long. From germline, CDR1 is KGHDR and CDR2 SFDVKD. The CDR3 DNA sequence: TGTGGCACCAGTGATTCCGGGACAGGGGATCATGAGCAGTTCTTC. Translating gives CGTSDSGTGDHEQFF.

This clonotype occurred many times. This rearrangement joins TRBV10-3 to TRBJ2-6; 9 bases map to TRBD1. The CDR3 length is 15 residues. Germline values: CDR1 ENHRY, CDR2 SYGVKD. J lost 4 bases, V lost 4 bases, and 2 bases had no gene match. The CDR3 loop is CAISGDRAGANVLTF. The CDR3 coding sequence is TGTGCCATCAGTGGGGACAGGGCAGGGGCCAACGTCCTGACTTTC.

This clonotype showed up many times. This chain links TRBV20-1 with TRBJ2-7; the D gene is possibly TRBD2 (6 bases). Germline V lookup: CDR1 DFQATT, CDR2 SNEGSKA (reference sequence). V lost 3 bases, J lost 5 bases, and 17 bases lay in between. This CDR3 is 14 amino acids long. The CDR3 protein is CSASSTSLADEQYF. The CDR3 nucleotides read TGCAGTGCTAGCTCGACTAGTTTAGCCGACGAGCAGTACTTC.

This clonotype occurred a few times. V and J are TRBV29-1 and TRBJ2-7, with a weak D call TRBD2 (5 bases). The germline CDR1 and CDR2 sequences are SQVTM and ANQGSEA. The CDR3 has 12 residues. V was shortened by 5 bases and J by 3 bases, with 11 bases between the two germline ends. CDR3 coding DNA: TGCAGCGTTTACGGGGTCGGCTACGAGCAGTACTTC. Its protein is CSVYGVGYEQYF.

This clonotype has at least ten counts. This chain links TRBV3-1 with TRBJ2-1; D is unclear. CDR3 length equals 15 residues. Germline V gene lookup returns CDR1 LGHDT and CDR2 YNNKEL (reference sequence). V shed 3 bases and J shed 2 bases, with 11 bases lying between them. The chain's CDR3 is CASSQTPNPYNEQFF. CDR3 DNA: TGTGCCAGCAGCCAGACCCCAAACCCCTACAATGAGCAGTTCTTC.

Concerning this clonotype itself: Lacking the conserved final phenylalanine or tryptophan, this CDR3 likely reflects a read error. The CDR3: CASSLVGGLYEQYI. In DNA, the CDR3 is TGTGCCAGCAGCTTAGTAGGGGGCCTCTACGAGCAGTACATC. This chain uses TRBV7-9 with TRBJ2-7; TRBD1 matches at 7 bases. Germline V gene sequence: CDR1 SEHNR, CDR2 FQNEAQ (reference sequence). The CDR3 sequence is 14 residues long. V dropped 1 base and J dropped 3; count of bases not matched to a gene: 3.

This clonotype was counted many times. The chain carries TRBV12-3 or TRBV12-4 and TRBJ1-4; D is ambiguous. The V and J ends lost 3 bases and 5 bases respectively, with 16 bases between them. The length of the CDR3 is 16 residues. The CDR3 coding sequence is TGTGCCAGCAGTTTTTGGGGAAACGGGGTCAATGAAAAACTGTTTTTT. Amino acids: CASSFWGNGVNEKLFF.

This clonotype was seen repeatedly, ten times or more. CDR3 protein: CASSLLSGSYEQYF. For the CDR3, the DNA is TGTGCCAGCAGCTTACTGAGTGGATCCTACGAGCAGTACTTC. This chain connects TRBV7-2 to TRBJ2-7; D gene ambiguous. Trimming removed 2 bases at V and 1 base at J, with 9 bases between. CDR3 length: 14 residues. Germline values: CDR1 SGHTA, CDR2 FQGNSA.

Many counts were recorded for this clonotype. This chain connects TRBV30 to TRBJ1-1; D remains unclear. CDR1 GTSNPN and CDR2 SVGIG come from the germline V gene (reference sequence). Deletions cut 0 bases from V and 1 base from J, with 6 bases between. The CDR3 extends over 13 amino acids. CDR3 nucleotides: TGTGCCTGGAGTGTGTTAGGGAACACTGAAGCTTTCTTT. It yields the protein CAWSVLGNTEAFF. Drawing the rest from reference TRBV30 and TRBJ1-1, the complete variable domain is SQTIHQWPATLVQPVGSPLSLECTVEGTSNPNLYWYRQAAGRGLQLLFYSVGIGQISSEVPQNLSASRPQDRQFILSSKKLLLSDSGFYLCAWSVLGNTEAFFGQGTRLTVV.

In its sample, this clonotype was seen many times. The V gene is TRBV29-1, the J gene TRBJ2-2; 8 nucleotides line up with TRBD2. The trim removed 4 bases at V and 2 bases at J, leaving 6 bases unmatched. The CDR3 is 15 residues long. CDR1 is SQVTM, CDR2 ANQGSEA, per germline. CDR3 DNA sequence: TGCAGCGTTGTAACTAGCGGAATTAACACCGGGGAGCTGTTTTTT. It specifies CSVVTSGINTGELFF.

This clonotype was observed at least ten times. The V call is TRBV20-1, the J call TRBJ2-1; D might be TRBD1 (6 bases). The germline V and J ends were trimmed by 1 base and 6 bases, with 13 bases remaining between them. There are 14 residues in the CDR3. Germline V lookup: CDR1 DFQATT, CDR2 SNEGSKA (reference sequence). CDR3 residues: CSARVGGPSNEQFF. The CDR3 nucleotides read TGCAGTGCTAGAGTTGGGGGCCCTTCCAATGAGCAGTTCTTC.

The table lists this clonotype with many counts. The gene calls are TRBV19 and TRBJ2-3; a possible D gene is TRBD2 (5 bases). Trimming shortened V by 6 bases and J by 0 bases, and 13 bases separated the two germline ends. The CDR3 spans 15 residues. Germline CDR1 LNHDA, CDR2 SQIVND (reference sequence). The CDR3 is CASRAGLQSTDTQYF. As DNA, the CDR3 is TGTGCCAGTAGGGCTGGACTGCAAAGCACAGATACGCAGTATTTT.